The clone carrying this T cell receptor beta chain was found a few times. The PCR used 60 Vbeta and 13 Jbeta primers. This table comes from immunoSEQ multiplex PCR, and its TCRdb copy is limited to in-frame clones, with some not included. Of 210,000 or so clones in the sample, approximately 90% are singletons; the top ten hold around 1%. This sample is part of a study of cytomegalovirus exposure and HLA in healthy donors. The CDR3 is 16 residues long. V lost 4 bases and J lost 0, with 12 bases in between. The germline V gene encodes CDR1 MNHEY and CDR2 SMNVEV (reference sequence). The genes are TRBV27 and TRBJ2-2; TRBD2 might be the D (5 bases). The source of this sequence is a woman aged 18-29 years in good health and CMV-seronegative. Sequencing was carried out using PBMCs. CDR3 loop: CASSSYALANTGELFF. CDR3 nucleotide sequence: TGTGCCAGCAGTTCTTATGCACTAGCGAACACCGGGGAGCTGTTTTTT.